Listed below are T cell receptor beta chains from one sample, sequenced in a study of CD8 T cells in Susac syndrome. MiXCR was run by TCRdb on the immunoSEQ multiplex PCR reads, yielding one entry per CDR3 protein. The sample holds 150,000 to 200,000 distinct CDR3 sequences, roughly 94% seen once. The material sequenced was CD4+ T cells from PBMCs. The source of these receptors is a human donor with Susac syndrome. Each CDR3 is given with its conserved first and last residue. The order of the fields is clone size, V gene, D gene, J gene, CDR3 DNA, CDR3 protein. D genes are given only for firm matches. Where a row states a size, it is once, few, many or the class of an expanded clone; other rows omit it.

clone_size: NA; v_call: TRBV30; d_call: NA; j_call: TRBJ1-3; cdr3_nt: TGTGCCTGGAGTGTGACAGACTCTGGAAACACCATATATTTT; cdr3_aa: CAWSVTDSGNTIYF
clone_size: NA; v_call: TRBV20-1; d_call: NA; j_call: TRBJ2-1; cdr3_nt: TGCAGTGCTCCCCCAGGGGCGGGGGATGAGCAGTTCTTC; cdr3_aa: CSAPPGAGDEQFF
clone_size: NA; v_call: TRBV12-3/TRBV12-4; d_call: NA; j_call: TRBJ1-5; cdr3_nt: TGTGCCAGCAGTTTAGCGCAGGTTCCCTACTCCCAGCATTTT; cdr3_aa: CASSLAQVPYSQHF
clone_size: NA; v_call: TRBV28; d_call: NA; j_call: TRBJ2-1; cdr3_nt: TGTGCCAGCAGTTTACTCTCTGATGAGCAGTTCTTC; cdr3_aa: CASSLLSDEQFF
clone_size: NA; v_call: TRBV3-1; d_call: TRBD1; j_call: TRBJ1-1; cdr3_nt: TGTGCCAGCAGCCCTCAAGGGGGCAGCCGGAGTGAAGCTTTCTTT; cdr3_aa: CASSPQGGSRSEAFF
clone_size: NA; v_call: TRBV7-9; d_call: NA; j_call: TRBJ2-5; cdr3_nt: TGTGCCAGCAGCCCGCTTTACGGGGGCCAAGAGACCCAGTACTTC; cdr3_aa: CASSPLYGGQETQYF
clone_size: NA; v_call: TRBV19; d_call: TRBD2; j_call: TRBJ2-7; cdr3_nt: TGTGCCAGTAGTATCAGGACTAGCGGAGCCTACGAGCAGTACTTC; cdr3_aa: CASSIRTSGAYEQYF
clone_size: NA; v_call: TRBV28; d_call: NA; j_call: TRBJ2-5; cdr3_nt: TGTGCCAGCAGTTTTTCGGGAGCTATGGAGACCCAGTACTTC; cdr3_aa: CASSFSGAMETQYF
clone_size: NA; v_call: TRBV4-1; d_call: NA; j_call: TRBJ1-2; cdr3_nt: TGCGCCAGCAGCCAAGAGCCGTTGGTGCAGGGCTACACCTTC; cdr3_aa: CASSQEPLVQGYTF
clone_size: NA; v_call: TRBV10-3; d_call: TRBD1; j_call: TRBJ1-2; cdr3_nt: TGTGCCATCAGTGACCAGGGGGCGTATGGCTACACCTTC; cdr3_aa: CAISDQGAYGYTF
clone_size: NA; v_call: TRBV19; d_call: TRBD1; j_call: TRBJ1-1; cdr3_nt: TGTGCCAGTAGTATTCGGACAGGGGGCTTTTGGGGCACTGAAGCTTTCTTT; cdr3_aa: CASSIRTGGFWGTEAFF
clone_size: NA; v_call: TRBV7-9; d_call: NA; j_call: TRBJ1-4; cdr3_nt: TGTGCCAGCAGCGAACAGGGAAATGAAAAACTGTTTTTT; cdr3_aa: CASSEQGNEKLFF
clone_size: NA; v_call: TRBV20-1; d_call: NA; j_call: TRBJ2-1; cdr3_nt: TGCAGTGCTCCTAGCGCGACCAGAGAGCAGTTCTTC; cdr3_aa: CSAPSATREQFF
clone_size: few; v_call: TRBV11-2; d_call: NA; j_call: TRBJ1-1; cdr3_nt: TGTGCCAGCAGCTTTCAGGGTGACACTGAAGCTTTCTTT; cdr3_aa: CASSFQGDTEAFF
clone_size: NA; v_call: TRBV5-1; d_call: TRBD2; j_call: TRBJ2-1; cdr3_nt: TGCGCCAGCAGCTTGGACGGGACTAGCGGCAATGAGCAGTTCTTC; cdr3_aa: CASSLDGTSGNEQFF
clone_size: NA; v_call: TRBV28; d_call: TRBD1; j_call: TRBJ2-1; cdr3_nt: TGTGCCAGCAGTTTATGGGGGACAGGCGGGAATGAGCAGTTCTTC; cdr3_aa: CASSLWGTGGNEQFF
clone_size: NA; v_call: TRBV30; d_call: NA; j_call: TRBJ2-2; cdr3_nt: TGTGCCTGGAGTGTACTTGTTACCGGGGAGCTGTTTTTT; cdr3_aa: CAWSVLVTGELFF
clone_size: NA; v_call: TRBV7-7; d_call: NA; j_call: TRBJ2-1; cdr3_nt: TGTGCTAGCAGCTTGGATCCGGACAATGAGCAGTTCTTC; cdr3_aa: CASSLDPDNEQFF
clone_size: NA; v_call: TRBV9; d_call: TRBD1; j_call: TRBJ1-1; cdr3_nt: TGTGCCAGCAGCGCCCACTCACAGGGGGCTAATACTGAAGCTTTCTTT; cdr3_aa: CASSAHSQGANTEAFF
clone_size: NA; v_call: TRBV4-1; d_call: NA; j_call: TRBJ1-5; cdr3_nt: TGCGCCAGCAGCCAGAGGGGAGGAGGGGGCAATCAGCCCCAGCATTTT; cdr3_aa: CASSQRGGGGNQPQHF
clone_size: NA; v_call: TRBV7-8; d_call: TRBD1; j_call: TRBJ1-6; cdr3_nt: TGTGCCAGCAGCTTAGGCCTCCATACAGGGGTAGGCAATTCACCCCTCCACTTT; cdr3_aa: CASSLGLHTGVGNSPLHF
clone_size: NA; v_call: TRBV20-1; d_call: NA; j_call: TRBJ1-1; cdr3_nt: TGCAGTGCTCGAGGGGTCGGGGGCACTGAAGCTTTCTTT; cdr3_aa: CSARGVGGTEAFF
clone_size: once; v_call: TRBV27; d_call: NA; j_call: TRBJ2-5; cdr3_nt: TGTGCCAGCAGCGCCTGGGACAATCAAGAGACCCAGTACTTC; cdr3_aa: CASSAWDNQETQYF
clone_size: NA; v_call: TRBV20-1; d_call: TRBD2; j_call: TRBJ2-1; cdr3_nt: TGCAGTGCTAGAGAAAGAGCGGGGGGCCGAAACCGTTGGAATGAGCAGTTCTTC; cdr3_aa: CSARERAGGRNRWNEQFF
clone_size: NA; v_call: TRBV10-3; d_call: NA; j_call: TRBJ1-1; cdr3_nt: TGTGCCAGCAAAGGGGGCACTGAAGCTTTCTTT; cdr3_aa: CASKGGTEAFF
clone_size: NA; v_call: TRBV29-1; d_call: TRBD1; j_call: TRBJ1-1; cdr3_nt: TGCAGCGTTGGACGGACAGGGGGGCGGAACACTGAAGCTTTCTTT; cdr3_aa: CSVGRTGGRNTEAFF
clone_size: NA; v_call: TRBV11-2; d_call: NA; j_call: TRBJ2-7; cdr3_nt: TGTGCCAGCAGCCCCCAATTCGACAGCACCTACGAGCAGTACTTC; cdr3_aa: CASSPQFDSTYEQYF
clone_size: once; v_call: TRBV20-1; d_call: TRBD2; j_call: TRBJ2-1; cdr3_nt: TGCAGTGCTAGAGATCACGGGAGGCGGGATGAGCAGTTCTTC; cdr3_aa: CSARDHGRRDEQFF
clone_size: NA; v_call: TRBV28; d_call: NA; j_call: TRBJ2-7; cdr3_nt: TGTGCCAGCAGTTTAATCCAAGAGCAGTACTTC; cdr3_aa: CASSLIQEQYF
clone_size: NA; v_call: TRBV20-1; d_call: NA; j_call: TRBJ2-5; cdr3_nt: TGCAGCGTGATGGGGCGGGGCCAAGAGACCCAGTACTTC; cdr3_aa: CSVMGRGQETQYF
clone_size: NA; v_call: TRBV12-3/TRBV12-4; d_call: TRBD1; j_call: TRBJ1-5; cdr3_nt: TGTGCCAGCAGTTCTCACCCCGGGACAGGGTTGGGGCCCCAGCATTTT; cdr3_aa: CASSSHPGTGLGPQHF
clone_size: few; v_call: TRBV11-2; d_call: TRBD1; j_call: TRBJ2-5; cdr3_nt: TGTGCCAGCAGCCGGGACAGACAAGAGACCCAGTACTTC; cdr3_aa: CASSRDRQETQYF